This T cell receptor beta chain was obtained from a study of CD8+ T cells in alopecia areata. Trimming removed 1 base from V and 0 bases from J, with 5 bases in between. Germline loops: CDR1 SQVTM, CDR2 ANQGSEA. The CDR3 has 13 amino acids. The treatment is: oral pan-JAK inhibitor, 5-10 mg twice daily. Extraction and reverse transcription of RNA yielded cDNA as the sequencing template. Only in-frame clones appear in the TCRdb table, and some are missing; sequencing was by immunoSEQ multiplex PCR. The sample contains a few hundred thousand clones, over 45% of which appear only once. The V and J genes are TRBV29-1 and TRBJ2-3, with a weak D call TRBD2 (5 bases). The TCR sequence derives from a human donor with alopecia areata. The specimen was CD4+ T cells sorted from blood, collected around week 52, from a patient treated with tofacitinib. The CDR3 loop is CSVEAGSTDTQYF. CDR3 sequence (DNA): TGCAGCGTTGAAGCGGGGAGCACAGATACGCAGTATTTT.